Listed below are T cell receptor beta chains from one sample, sequenced in a study of technical replicates of blood from several donors. Some clones are missing from TCRdb's copy, which holds only in-frame ones; the method was immunoSEQ multiplex PCR. The table records around 92,000 clones, almost 96% of them present only once. Sequencing was done on a sample of T cells isolated from PBMCs. The receptor set was obtained from a human donor in good health. Both conserved end residues are part of each CDR3. The D gene is left open where the match is weak. Clone sizes are given selectively: once, few, many, or a class where the clone is expanded.

D: TRBD1; length: 15; J: TRBJ2-3; V: TRBV9; size: NA; CDR3: CASSEGQGILDTQYF; DNA: TGTGCCAGCAGCGAGGGACAGGGAATATTAGATACGCAGTATTTT
D: TRBD1; length: 17; J: TRBJ1-2; V: TRBV4-1; size: NA; CDR3: CASSPVTGAPLTYGYTF; DNA: TGCGCCAGCAGCCCAGTTACAGGGGCTCCCTTAACTTATGGCTACACCTTC
D: TRBD1; length: 14; J: TRBJ2-3; V: TRBV12-5; size: NA; CDR3: CATSAGQGADTQYF; DNA: TGTGCTACCTCGGCAGGACAGGGGGCGGATACGCAGTATTTT
D: TRBD1; length: 16; J: TRBJ1-1; V: TRBV5-1; size: NA; CDR3: CASSPWTGRMNTEAFF; DNA: TGCGCCAGCAGCCCCTGGACAGGGAGGATGAACACTGAAGCTTTCTTT
D: TRBD1; length: 16; J: TRBJ2-1; V: TRBV15; size: NA; CDR3: CATSVGRQGRYNEQFF; DNA: TGTGCCACCAGCGTAGGACGACAGGGTAGATACAATGAGCAGTTCTTC
D: NA; length: 12; J: TRBJ1-1; V: TRBV10-3; size: NA; CDR3: CAISAEGSRAFF; DNA: TGTGCCATCAGTGCCGAGGGATCCCGGGCTTTCTTT
D: NA; length: 16; J: TRBJ1-2; V: TRBV18; size: NA; CDR3: CASSPRTLQQNYGYTF; DNA: TGTGCCAGCTCACCAAGAACTCTTCAACAGAACTATGGCTACACCTTC
D: NA; length: 13; J: TRBJ1-1; V: TRBV7-9; size: NA; CDR3: CASSFPGFTEAFF; DNA: TGTGCCAGCAGCTTCCCCGGGTTCACTGAAGCTTTCTTT
D: NA; length: 14; J: TRBJ2-3; V: TRBV5-1; size: NA; CDR3: CASDSGDHTDTQYF; DNA: TGCGCCAGCGATTCGGGGGACCACACAGATACGCAGTATTTT
D: TRBD2; length: 16; J: TRBJ2-2; V: TRBV7-8; size: once; CDR3: CASSSLAGAVTGELFF; DNA: TGTGCCAGCAGCTCCCTAGCGGGGGCGGTCACCGGGGAGCTGTTTTTT
D: TRBD1; length: 16; J: TRBJ2-5; V: TRBV4-1; size: NA; CDR3: CASSPRQGRLKETQYF; DNA: TGCGCCAGCAGCCCCCGACAGGGTAGACTGAAAGAGACCCAGTACTTC
D: TRBD1; length: 15; J: TRBJ2-1; V: TRBV27; size: NA; CDR3: CASSLRQGAYNEQFF; DNA: TGTGCCAGCAGTTTACGTCAGGGGGCCTACAATGAGCAGTTCTTC
D: TRBD1; length: 14; J: TRBJ1-2; V: TRBV5-6; size: NA; CDR3: CASSVTGGADGYTF; DNA: TGTGCCAGCAGCGTAACAGGGGGCGCGGACGGCTACACCTTC
D: NA; length: 17; J: TRBJ1-3; V: TRBV11-2; size: NA; CDR3: CASSLVSGHISGNTIYF; DNA: TGTGCCAGCAGCTTAGTTTCGGGACATATCTCTGGAAACACCATATATTTT
D: NA; length: 15; J: TRBJ2-7; V: TRBV19; size: NA; CDR3: CASSIPGGALYEQYF; DNA: TGTGCCAGTAGTATCCCCGGCGGTGCCCTCTACGAGCAGTACTTC
D: NA; length: 16; J: TRBJ2-3; V: TRBV4-1; size: NA; CDR3: CASSRLPRPYTDTQYF; DNA: TGCGCCAGCAGCCGACTACCTCGACCCTACACAGATACGCAGTATTTT
D: NA; length: 13; J: TRBJ2-5; V: TRBV4-1; size: few; CDR3: CASSQTRGETQYF; DNA: TGCGCCAGCAGCCAGACCCGGGGGGAGACCCAGTACTTC
D: NA; length: 13; J: TRBJ2-4; V: TRBV6-1; size: NA; CDR3: CASSEAFYGIQYF; DNA: TGTGCCAGCAGTGAAGCCTTCTATGGCATTCAGTACTTC
D: TRBD1; length: 16; J: TRBJ1-4; V: TRBV18; size: NA; CDR3: CASSPIAGQGNEKLFF; DNA: TGTGCCAGCTCACCGATCGCGGGACAGGGGAATGAAAAACTGTTTTTT
D: NA; length: 12; J: TRBJ2-7; V: TRBV11-2; size: NA; CDR3: CASRSGTYEQYF; DNA: TGTGCCTCCCGGTCAGGGACCTACGAGCAGTACTTC
D: TRBD1; length: 19; J: TRBJ1-5; V: TRBV5-6; size: NA; CDR3: CASTQTDLTGTAHNQPQHF; DNA: TGTGCCAGCACCCAGACTGACCTGACCGGGACAGCCCACAATCAGCCCCAGCATTTT
D: TRBD1; length: 15; J: TRBJ1-2; V: TRBV13; size: NA; CDR3: CASSSPLDRSYGYTF; DNA: TGTGCCAGCAGCTCCCCCCTGGACAGGTCCTATGGCTACACCTTC
D: NA; length: 12; J: TRBJ2-1; V: TRBV6-5; size: NA; CDR3: CASSYSGGNQFF; DNA: TGTGCCAGCAGTTACAGTGGCGGGAATCAGTTCTTC
D: NA; length: 14; J: TRBJ2-3; V: TRBV7-2; size: once; CDR3: CASSPTRGTDTQYF; DNA: TGTGCCAGCAGCCCGACTAGGGGCACAGATACGCAGTATTTT
D: NA; length: 16; J: TRBJ2-1; V: TRBV5-1; size: NA; CDR3: CASSFRSGETYNEQFF; DNA: TGCGCCAGCAGCTTTAGGTCGGGAGAGACCTACAATGAGCAGTTCTTC
D: TRBD2; length: 20; J: TRBJ2-3; V: TRBV4-1; size: NA; CDR3: CASSHRASGIKGGHTDTQYF; DNA: TGCGCCAGCAGCCACCGGGCTAGCGGGATAAAGGGGGGACACACAGATACGCAGTATTTT
D: TRBD1; length: 14; J: TRBJ1-5; V: TRBV27; size: NA; CDR3: CASTAGGNNQPQHF; DNA: TGTGCCAGCACCGCAGGGGGCAACAATCAGCCCCAGCATTTT
D: NA; length: 14; J: TRBJ1-1; V: TRBV12-5; size: NA; CDR3: CASAPGGENTEAFF; DNA: TGTGCTAGTGCCCCTGGGGGCGAGAACACTGAAGCTTTCTTT
D: TRBD2; length: 13; J: TRBJ2-5; V: TRBV25-1; size: NA; CDR3: CASSTGTSGTQYF; DNA: TGTGCCAGCAGTACAGGGACTAGTGGGACCCAGTACTTC
D: TRBD1; length: 14; J: TRBJ1-2; V: TRBV19; size: NA; CDR3: CASSIGQGPYGYTF; DNA: TGTGCCAGTAGTATCGGACAGGGCCCCTATGGCTACACCTTC
D: TRBD2; length: 17; J: TRBJ2-1; V: TRBV27; size: once; CDR3: CASSPGLESGSYNEQFF; DNA: TGTGCCAGCAGTCCTGGACTAGAATCAGGCTCCTACAATGAGCAGTTCTTC
D: TRBD2; length: 21; J: TRBJ2-2; V: TRBV9; size: NA; CDR3: CASSARAGSGGTLSNTGELFF; DNA: TGTGCCAGCAGCGCACGCGCGGGTAGCGGGGGTACACTGTCGAACACCGGGGAGCTGTTTTTT
D: TRBD1; length: 18; J: TRBJ2-7; V: TRBV5-1; size: NA; CDR3: CASSLFIAGGTGPREQYF; DNA: TGCGCCAGCAGCTTGTTTATCGCAGGGGGAACCGGGCCACGCGAGCAGTACTTC
D: TRBD1; length: 14; J: TRBJ2-7; V: TRBV6-5; size: NA; CDR3: CASRSSGGLYEQYF; DNA: TGTGCCAGCAGAAGTTCAGGGGGCCTGTACGAGCAGTACTTC
D: NA; length: 16; J: TRBJ1-5; V: TRBV5-5; size: NA; CDR3: CASSPGGAYSNQPQHF; DNA: TGTGCCAGCAGCCCCGGAGGGGCCTATAGCAATCAGCCCCAGCATTTT
D: TRBD1; length: 12; J: TRBJ1-2; V: TRBV30; size: NA; CDR3: CAGKTGGYGYTF; DNA: TGTGCCGGGAAAACAGGGGGCTATGGCTACACCTTC
D: TRBD1; length: 15; J: TRBJ2-7; V: TRBV6-5; size: NA; CDR3: CASSYDWDRGYEQYF; DNA: TGTGCCAGCAGTTACGATTGGGACAGGGGATACGAGCAGTACTTC
D: TRBD1; length: 13; J: TRBJ1-4; V: TRBV2; size: once; CDR3: CASLDRAGEKLFF; DNA: TGTGCCAGCTTGGACAGGGCGGGAGAAAAACTGTTTTTT
D: TRBD2; length: 14; J: TRBJ2-1; V: TRBV7-6; size: NA; CDR3: CASSRLAGAREQFF; DNA: TGTGCCAGCAGTAGACTAGCGGGAGCACGAGAGCAGTTCTTC
D: TRBD1; length: 13; J: TRBJ2-1; V: TRBV10-2; size: NA; CDR3: CASSGTEADEQFF; DNA: TGCGCCAGCAGCGGGACAGAGGCAGATGAGCAGTTCTTC
D: TRBD1; length: 12; J: TRBJ1-2; V: TRBV25-1; size: NA; CDR3: CASRTGYRGYTF; DNA: TGTGCCAGCCGGACAGGGTATCGGGGCTACACCTTC
D: NA; length: 13; J: TRBJ1-5; V: TRBV7-9; size: NA; CDR3: CASSAGPDQPQHF; DNA: TGTGCCAGCAGCGCGGGACCTGATCAGCCCCAGCATTTT
D: NA; length: 15; J: TRBJ1-2; V: TRBV27; size: NA; CDR3: CASSPWDTRNYGYTF; DNA: TGTGCCAGCAGTCCATGGGACACCAGGAACTATGGCTACACCTTC
D: TRBD2; length: 15; J: TRBJ2-1; V: TRBV19; size: once; CDR3: CASMIGGGSYNEQFF; DNA: TGTGCCAGTATGATCGGCGGGGGCTCCTACAATGAGCAGTTCTTC
D: NA; length: 15; J: TRBJ2-6; V: TRBV6-1; size: NA; CDR3: CASSGPPSGANVLTF; DNA: TGTGCCAGCAGTGGGCCCCCTTCTGGGGCCAACGTCCTGACTTTC
D: TRBD1; length: 15; J: TRBJ2-1; V: TRBV7-2; size: NA; CDR3: CASRLTGGSYNEQFF; DNA: TGTGCCAGCAGACTCACAGGGGGCTCCTACAATGAGCAGTTCTTC
D: NA; length: 21; J: TRBJ2-1; V: TRBV5-1; size: NA; CDR3: CASSFHSLATIRGGPYNEQFF; DNA: TGCGCCAGCAGCTTTCATTCGTTAGCTACGATCCGGGGAGGCCCCTACAATGAGCAGTTCTTC
D: TRBD1; length: 13; J: TRBJ2-1; V: TRBV28; size: NA; CDR3: CASSFYRGNEQFF; DNA: TGTGCCAGCAGTTTCTACAGGGGCAATGAGCAGTTCTTC
D: TRBD2; length: 15; J: TRBJ2-2; V: TRBV27; size: NA; CDR3: CASSLIAGGGGELFF; DNA: TGTGCCAGCAGTTTAATAGCGGGAGGTGGCGGGGAGCTGTTTTTT
D: TRBD2; length: 15; J: TRBJ2-1; V: TRBV28; size: NA; CDR3: CASSLLLAGVGKQFF; DNA: TGTGCCAGCAGTTTATTACTAGCGGGAGTGGGTAAGCAGTTCTTC
D: NA; length: 13; J: TRBJ1-1; V: TRBV18; size: NA; CDR3: CASSAVVNTEAFF; DNA: TGTGCCAGCTCGGCCGTGGTGAACACTGAAGCTTTCTTT
D: NA; length: 14; J: TRBJ2-2; V: TRBV7-3; size: NA; CDR3: CASSLGGFDGELFF; DNA: TGTGCCAGCAGCTTAGGAGGGTTCGACGGGGAGCTGTTTTTT
D: NA; length: 15; J: TRBJ2-7; V: TRBV27; size: NA; CDR3: CASSTVQSRGYEQYF; DNA: TGTGCCAGCAGCACAGTACAGTCCAGGGGCTACGAGCAGTACTTC
D: NA; length: 16; J: TRBJ1-5; V: TRBV5-6; size: few; CDR3: CASSSKLFNSNQPQHF; DNA: TGTGCCAGCAGCTCCAAACTCTTCAATAGCAATCAGCCCCAGCATTTT